This TCR beta chain was sequenced during a study of blood T cell repertoires in COVID-19. Across the whole study: Donors in the United States, Italy and Spain gave samples during acute or convalescent COVID-19.

Original processing methods: Cell counts per sample came from amplifying reference gene primers. Measured with immunoSEQ multiplex PCR; TCRdb has only the in-frame clones, and not every one. That table supplies the V and J calls and clone size; D and trimming were determined from the DNA. The data show about 59,000 clones, with 87% seen just once and roughly 4.6% held by the top ten. V was pared by 4 bases and J by 8 bases, with 12 bases between. Germline CDR1 is MNHEY and CDR2 is SVGEGT. This CDR3 is built from 13 residues. The rearrangement links TRBV6-2 or TRBV6-3 to TRBJ1-3, with a possible D match to TRBD1 (6 bases). This receptor was identified in a man older than 75 in a cohort sampled during active COVID-19. Specimen: peripheral blood. The CDR3 here is CASSLDSRDTIYF. For the CDR3, the DNA is TGTGCCAGCAGTTTGGACAGCCGCGACACCATATATTTT.